The entry below gives a single T cell receptor (beta chain) sequence along with its context. Its antigen is currently unknown. This sample is drawn from a study of cytomegalovirus exposure and HLA in healthy donors. Across the study: Early release data held about 92 million unique TCRs from HLA-typed donors. Study-wide findings and caveats: CMV antigen specificity of a few CMV-associated chains was confirmed in vitro. A later analysis revealed that TCR association rates differed between HLA loci, peaking at DRB1 and bottoming out at HLA-C. Among the sequence variants, a highly shared cluster was likely an artifact of sequencing.

PCR employed 60 Vbeta and 13 Jbeta primers. Profiled with immunoSEQ multiplex PCR; TCRdb holds only in-frame clones, not every one. The data contain around 180,000 clones, about 81% of them singletons. V shed 5 bases and J shed 3 bases, with 7 bases lying between them. CDR3 length: 12 residues. The germline V gene encodes CDR1 MNHEY and CDR2 SMNVEV (reference sequence). This TCR derives from a woman aged 18 to 35 in good health and CMV-seropositive. The J gene is TRBJ1-2, the V gene TRBV27; weak D call: TRBD1 (5 bases). Input material: PBMCs. CDR3 nucleotides: TGTGCCAGCAGTCGACAGCACTATGGCTACACCTTC. It codes for CASSRQHYGYTF.